One T cell receptor beta chain is described in this entry. Its target antigen remains unknown. Within one base of it there is no much larger clone, and no base qualities were kept. The record originates from a study of human T cells and chemical hapten exposure (dated by TCRdb to about 2021). Regarding the study in general: For sensitization, 2% DPC in acetone was applied to a 2 cm by 2 cm area of upper inner arm skin. Twenty-nine alopecia patients provided blood for TCR sequencing at one to four time points (pre-sensitization, 2, 6 and 24 weeks). Throughout the approximately 26-week study period, patients were also given weekly therapeutic DPC doses on the scalp. Patch tests used Finn chambers with 0.01% DPC on the upper back, scored after 6 days by International Contact Dermatitis Research Group standards. The study tracked peripheral blood TCR repertoire changes in vivo during primary and secondary sensitization to the hapten diphenylcyclopropenone (DPC) in alopecia patients. Patient blood was sampled pre-sensitization (week 0) and at 2, 6 and about 24 weeks after DPC sensitization. The mostly female patient cohort included alopecia areata with under or over 50% scalp involvement, alopecia totalis and alopecia universalis. Libraries were pooled for sequencing, and per-sample TCR yields varied mainly because of small differences in library volumes within the pool. On the study overall, not on this receptor specifically: Because every patient had alopecia, a presumed autoimmune disease, the patients' immune response might differ from that of healthy individuals. A positive correlation was found between the number of PT1 expanded TCRs and patch test score, with significance reached at thresholds 8, 16 and 32 but not 4. The number of TCRs above 1 in 1000 frequency did not change with DPC sensitization; there was no evidence of global repertoire structure alterations. After repeated subsampling, the strength of the expansion versus patch-test correlation and the threshold at which it became significant changed. Compared with pre-sensitization or healthy control sets, expanded TCRs formed significantly more large CDR3 similarity clusters, which is consistent with antigen-driven responses.

The CDR3 contains 11 residues, cysteine and phenylalanine counted. Only CDR3 DNA is held: 33 bases, read in frame from base 1. V loses 8 bases, J loses 7 bases, and the germline ends lie 12 bases apart. CDR1 and CDR2, per the germline V gene, are MDHEN and SYDVKM. The sample's time point label, decoded: patch test 3, about 24 weeks after DPC sensitization. The treatment or condition label here, explained by the study, means: therapeutic diphenylcyclopropenone sensitization with weekly scalp DPC. At each patch-test visit, blood was drawn before the patch test was applied. Eligible patients were aged 18 to 70, diagnosed with alopecia, deemed suitable for DPC therapy, and excluded if pregnant. Total RNA was extracted from unfractionated whole blood that had been collected in Tempus Blood RNA tubes. Receptors were amplified or captured by RACE. The reads were generated on a NextSeq 500. Library preparation attached unique molecular identifiers to individual cDNA molecules for quantitative, reproducible TCR counting. From each blood RNA sample, both TCR alpha and TCR beta chains were sequenced. Per the original workflow: A median of about 100,000 TCRs per sample was observed, with a range of about 20,000 to 690,600. V, J and CDR3 annotation of the TCR reads was carried out using the Decombinator software suite. Every sample was subsampled to the same number of TCRs (28,000) for the PS versus PT1 abundance plots. Expanded TCRs were defined as absent before sensitization and observed at least eight times at the 2-week time point. TCRdb itself trimmed the public reads at Q25 with fastp, ran MiXCR and retained productive beta chains. Each CDR3 protein appears once, grouped with its most common genes and DNA. The authors' filters were not applied to this entry. Here the sample has 80,000 to 100,000 distinct CDR3 sequences; 11% occur a single time. Of the sample, around 1% is held by the ten largest clones.

The sequence came from a woman aged 25-40 years with alopecia areata. Some clones in this sample may be carry-over from other donors' samples. The receptor chain draws on TRBV28 and TRBJ2-7; the D gene cannot be resolved reliably. The sample consisted of whole blood, taken in connection with sensitization to the hapten diphenylcyclopropenone (DPC). In nucleotides, the sequence is TGTGCCAGCGCACGACCCTTGGAGCAGTACTTC. Its translation is CASARPLEQYF.